These 11 T cell receptor beta chains share one sample of origin, sequenced in a study of shared clonotypes between healthy human individuals. Selected positively for CCR7 and CD45RO-negative, naive CD8 cells excluded terminally differentiated effector memory CD45RA+ cells. Assay: immunoSEQ multiplex PCR; the TCRdb copy retains only in-frame clones and omits some. The sample holds 550,000 to 650,000 clones, approximately 96% seen once. Material for sequencing was naive CD8+ T cells sorted from blood. These receptors were collected from a woman aged 25 to 39 in good health.

This chain links TRBV2 with TRBJ2-5; the D gene is possibly TRBD2 (6 bases). Gene TRBJ2-7 matches the end of the DNA better, so the J call may be wrong. Germline assignment: CDR1 SNHLY and CDR2 FYNNEI. The CDR3 runs 14 residues. The DNA of the CDR3 is TGTGCCAGCAGTGAAGTAGGCGGGGACCTCGAGCAGTACTTC. Protein: CASSEVGGDLEQYF.

V is TRBV5-4 and J is TRBJ2-1, with 8 bases matching TRBD1. The germline V gene has CDR1 SGHNT and CDR2 YYREEE (reference sequence). This CDR3 is 15 amino acids long. V lost 4 bases to trimming and J lost 2 bases; unmatched junction nucleotides: 5. The CDR3 protein is CASSLWTGPYNEQFF. CDR3 bases: TGTGCCAGCAGCCTGTGGACAGGGCCCTACAATGAGCAGTTCTTC.

To note about this clone: Other DNA sequences in this specimen translate into the identical CDR3. V gene TRBV27 combines with J gene TRBJ2-7; tentatively, D is TRBD1 or TRBD2 (5 bases each). Germline CDR1 and CDR2: MNHEY and SMNVEV (reference sequence). The V end was cut by 2 bases, the J end by 6 bases, with 11 bases between. This CDR3 has 13 residues. The CDR3 is CASSLGGRSEQYF. The CDR3 nucleotides are TGTGCCAGCAGTTTAGGGGGAAGGAGCGAGCAGTACTTC.

The chain joins TRBV2 to TRBJ1-6; D remains unclear. V was shortened by 4 bases and J by 0 bases, with 7 bases between the two germline ends. The CDR3 length is 15 residues. Looked up from germline, CDR1 is SNHLY and CDR2 is FYNNEI. CDR3 in amino acids: CASSAESSYNSPLHF. The CDR3 nucleotides are TGTGCCAGCAGTGCGGAGAGCTCCTATAATTCACCCCTCCACTTT.

The count of this clone is one. The CDR3, as DNA: TGTGCCAGCAGCTTGTACGGGGGAACCGTACTCTCTGGGGCCAACGTCCTGACTTTC. Its protein is CASSLYGGTVLSGANVLTF. This rearrangement joins TRBV5-6 to TRBJ2-6; TRBD2 is a possible D gene (6 bases). The CDR3 spans 19 residues. Germline values: CDR1 SGHDT, CDR2 YYEEEE. Trimming removed 1 base at V and 0 bases at J, with 17 bases between.

This clone was recorded once. This chain connects TRBV28 to TRBJ2-1; 8 positions agree with TRBD2. V trimming: 7 bases; J trimming: 12 bases; junction bases outside the gene matches: 20. Germline lookup yields CDR1 MDHEN and CDR2 SYDVKM. The CDR3 has 16 residues. DNA for the CDR3: TGTGCCAGCACCCTAGGGAGCAGCGGGAGAGGTCAGTGGCAGTTCTTC. It specifies CASTLGSSGRGQWQFF.

The chain uses TRBV7-8 and TRBJ2-1; possibly TRBD1 or TRBD2 for D (7 bases each). Germline CDR1 reads SGHVS; CDR2 reads FQNEAQ. The CDR3 is made up of 16 amino acids. V shed 5 bases and J shed 4 bases, with 18 bases lying between them. The CDR3 DNA reads as TGTGCCAGCAGCACGGGGGGACAGAAACTGTACAATGAGCAGTTCTTC. Translating it yields CASSTGGQKLYNEQFF.

This chain links TRBV7-8 with TRBJ2-7; TRBD1 matches 9 bases. The CDR3 is 17 amino acids. J was trimmed by 0 bases and V by 0 bases; bases with no gene match: 6. CDR1 is SGHVS, CDR2 FQNEAQ, per germline. This chain's CDR3 is CASSLAGQGPFSYEQYF. The CDR3 region has the DNA TGTGCCAGCAGCTTAGCGGGACAGGGTCCCTTCTCCTACGAGCAGTACTTC.

The chain recombines TRBV7-9 with TRBJ2-7; 11 bases are a match to TRBD1. J lost 2 bases, V lost 3 bases, and 3 bases had no gene match. The V gene's germline CDR1 is SEHNR and CDR2 FQNEAQ (reference sequence). The CDR3 totals 15 residues. Here the CDR3 reads CASSFGQGATYEQYF. The CDR3, as DNA: TGTGCCAGCAGCTTCGGACAGGGGGCGACCTACGAGCAGTACTTC.

The rearrangement uses TRBV7-8 and TRBJ2-1, with D uncertain. Per germline, CDR1 SGHVS and CDR2 FQNEAQ. The CDR3 has 15 residues. V shed 1 base and J shed 0 bases, with 7 bases lying between them. CDR3 sequence reads: CASSLESYSYNEQFF. CDR3 in DNA: TGTGCCAGCAGCTTAGAGAGTTACTCCTACAATGAGCAGTTCTTC.

This chain links TRBV2 with TRBJ2-7; 7 bases agree with TRBD1. Germline CDR1 is SNHLY and CDR2 is FYNNEI. This CDR3 contains 14 residues. V shed 6 bases and J 3 bases; nucleotides not matched to a gene: 8. CDR3 in amino acids: CASSIRDRLYEQYF. Here the CDR3 DNA reads TGTGCCAGCAGCATCCGGGACAGACTCTACGAGCAGTACTTC. The variable domain in full, completed from reference TRBV2 and TRBJ2-7, reads EPEVTQTPSHQVTQMGQEVILRCVPISNHLYFYWYRQILGQKVEFLVSFYNNEISEKSEIFDDQFSVERPDGSNFTLKIRSTKLEDSAMYFCASSIRDRLYEQYFGPGTRLTVT.